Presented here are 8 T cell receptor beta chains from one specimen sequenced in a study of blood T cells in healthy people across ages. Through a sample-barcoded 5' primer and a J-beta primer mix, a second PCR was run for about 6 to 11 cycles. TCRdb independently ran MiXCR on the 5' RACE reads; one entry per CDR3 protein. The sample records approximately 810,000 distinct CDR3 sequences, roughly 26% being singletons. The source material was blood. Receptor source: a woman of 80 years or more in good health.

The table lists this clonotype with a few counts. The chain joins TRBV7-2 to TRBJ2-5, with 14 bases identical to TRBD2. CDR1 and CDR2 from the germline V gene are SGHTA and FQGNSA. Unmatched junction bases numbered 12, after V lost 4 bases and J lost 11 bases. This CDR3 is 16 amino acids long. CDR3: CASSSTSGGGSNEQYF. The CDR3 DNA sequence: TGTGCCAGCAGCTCGACTAGCGGGGGGGGTAGCAATGAGCAGTACTTC. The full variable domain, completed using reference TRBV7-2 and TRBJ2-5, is GAGVSQSPSNKVTEKGKDVELRCDPISGHTALYWYRQSLGQGLEFLIYFQGNSAPDKSGLPSDRFSAERTGGSVSTLTIQRTQQEDSAVYLCASSSTSGGGSNEQYFGPGTRLLVL.

The CDR3 region is CASSLDSSFSYNSPLHF. The DNA for the CDR3 is TGTGCCAGCAGTTTAGACAGCTCTTTCTCCTATAATTCACCCCTCCACTTT. The gene calls are TRBV12-3 or TRBV12-4 and TRBJ1-6; D unresolved. Trimming took 1 base from V and 0 from J, leaving 10 bases between them. CDR3 size: 17 residues.

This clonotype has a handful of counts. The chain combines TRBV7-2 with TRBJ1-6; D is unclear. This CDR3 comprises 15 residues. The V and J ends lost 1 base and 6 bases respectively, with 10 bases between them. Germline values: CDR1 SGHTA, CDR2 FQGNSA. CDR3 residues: CASSLGGIPNSPLHF. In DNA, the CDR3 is TGTGCCAGCAGCTTAGGAGGGATACCTAATTCACCCCTCCACTTT.

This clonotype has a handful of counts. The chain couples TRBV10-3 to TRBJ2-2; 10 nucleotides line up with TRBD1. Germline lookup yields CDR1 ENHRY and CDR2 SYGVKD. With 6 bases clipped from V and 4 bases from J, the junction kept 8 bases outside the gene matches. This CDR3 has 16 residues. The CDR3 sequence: CAIRPGQGKVTGELFF. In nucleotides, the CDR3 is TGTGCCATCAGACCGGGACAGGGGAAAGTCACCGGGGAGCTGTTTTTT.

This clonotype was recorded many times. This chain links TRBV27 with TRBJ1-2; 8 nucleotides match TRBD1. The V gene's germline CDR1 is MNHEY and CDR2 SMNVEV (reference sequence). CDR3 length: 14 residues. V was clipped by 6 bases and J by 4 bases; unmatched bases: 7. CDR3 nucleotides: TGTGCCAGCAGATTCAGGGGGCTAGGCTATGGCTACACCTTC. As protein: CASRFRGLGYGYTF.

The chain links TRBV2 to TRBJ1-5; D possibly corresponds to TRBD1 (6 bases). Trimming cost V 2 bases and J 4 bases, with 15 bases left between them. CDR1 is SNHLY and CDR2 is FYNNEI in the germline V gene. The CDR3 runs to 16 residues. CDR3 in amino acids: CASSEIAGGFNQPQHF. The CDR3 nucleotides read TGTGCCAGCAGTGAAATAGCGGGGGGCTTTAATCAGCCCCAGCATTTT.

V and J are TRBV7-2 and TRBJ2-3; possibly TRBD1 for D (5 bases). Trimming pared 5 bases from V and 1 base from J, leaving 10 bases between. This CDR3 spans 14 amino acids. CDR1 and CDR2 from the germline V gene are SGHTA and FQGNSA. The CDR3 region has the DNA TGTGCCAGCAGCCCCGACAGACGCACAGATACGCAGTATTTT. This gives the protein CASSPDRRTDTQYF.

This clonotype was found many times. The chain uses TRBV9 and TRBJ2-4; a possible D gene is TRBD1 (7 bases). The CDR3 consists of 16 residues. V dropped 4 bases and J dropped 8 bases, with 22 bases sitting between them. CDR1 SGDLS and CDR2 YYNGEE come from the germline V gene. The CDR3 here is CASSPGEQGGGDIQYF. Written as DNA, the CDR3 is TGTGCCAGCAGCCCTGGCGAGCAGGGGGGCGGAGACATTCAGTACTTC.